The source of this TCR beta chain is a study of T cell repertoires in cytomegalovirus infection. Study-wide context: As its CMV epitopes, the study selected recently identified HLA-C-restricted and well-studied HLA-B-restricted targets. Public TCR beta signatures provided an indication of both CMV infection and a matching HLA type.

TCRdb re-analysed the reads in MiXCR, keeping a single row per CDR3 protein. The repertoire holds some 320,000 distinct CDR3 sequences, with 25% to 35% as singletons. Whole-study results and caveats: Dominating the ex vivo response were HLA-C-restricted CMV-specific TCR beta clonotypes. Of the TCR beta families, the public ones yielded a cumulative frequency that identified carriers of CMV plus the relevant HLA.

Germline CDR1 and CDR2: LNHDA and SQIVND (reference sequence). This CDR3 is 16 amino acids long. Trimming removed 6 bases from V and 2 bases from J, with 16 bases in between. At least ten counts were recorded for this clonotype. Its matching antigen is unknown. The sequence derives from a human donor in good health (CMV status not recorded). Some clones in this sample may be carry-over from other donors' samples. The specimen was cultured PBMCs, collected from culture after CMV antigen stimulation. The rearrangement uses TRBV19 and TRBJ1-4, with D hard to call. CDR3 residues: CASSEEGFRTNEKLFF. CDR3 coding DNA: TGTGCCAGTAGCGAGGAGGGATTTCGGACTAATGAAAAACTGTTTTTT.